What follows describes a single TCR beta chain. This clone was recorded a few times. The antigen it recognizes is unknown. No base-level quality is on record; no much larger clone is a single base apart. The collaborating institutions used their own protocols to collect whole blood in K2EDTA tubes. Collaborator samples were shipped for TCRbeta analysis as frozen whole blood, isolated PBMCs, or DNA extracted from either sample type. Based on the germline V gene, the CDR1 and CDR2 sequences are SNHLY and FYNNEI. From the cysteine through the phenylalanine, the CDR3 covers 10 amino acids. Kept here is only the CDR3 DNA, which spans 30 bases and is read in frame from base 1. Between the V and J ends, shortened by 7 bases and 7 bases respectively, the junction contains 7 bases. This entry belongs to a study of blood T cell repertoires in COVID-19 (dated by TCRdb to 2018 to 2020). With respect to the entire study: Samples covering the acute and convalescent phases of COVID-19 were provided by collaborators in the United States, Italy and Spain. The prospective study material was composed of cDNA or gDNA derived from T cells, B-cell-depleted T cells, or PBMCs. Subjects who had been exposed to COVID-19, were actively infected with it, or had recovered from it provided the deeply sampled blood TCRbeta repertoires that made up the dataset. A freely available public database, intended as a resource for researchers studying the immune response to SARS-CoV-2, is where the repertoires were released. The samples were drawn from the first 160 participants of the ongoing ImmuneRACE study and from more than 1,000 subjects provided by 6 global collaborators. The sample metadata nearly always contained a de-identified subject ID, COVID-19 status, age in years and sex. HLA class I and class II types, where available, came from metadata supplied by the sample provider rather than from assay-based typing.

The immunoSEQ Assay, a bias-controlled multiplex PCR, was used to amplify TCRbeta CDR3 regions from genomic DNA. The paper's data handling went like this. The number of nucleated cells in each sample was estimated from the amplification of reference gene primers within the assay. To quantify the absolute abundance of each unique TCRbeta CDR3 rearrangement, sequence reads were collapsed and filtered. For each sample, productive Simpson clonality was calculated by taking the square root of Simpson's diversity index across productive rearrangements. As stored in TCRdb, this immuneACCESS dataset retains in-frame rearrangements with V and J assigned. A fraction of the clones does not appear; measured against another copy, unresolved V genes explain less than half of the discrepancy, and the remainder lacks a known reason. V and J calls and clone size are those listed in that table; D and trimming were worked out from the DNA. Here the sample has about 200,000 clones; roughly 81% occur a single time. The ten biggest clones cover approximately 8.1% of the sample.

What the study reported, not specific to this receptor: How much clinical and demographic metadata was included differed by source and by participant, and the metadata was provided uncurated.

Rearrangement joined TRBV2 to TRBJ1-1; TRBD1 is perhaps the D gene, given 6 matching bases. The sequence was collected from a woman aged 50 to 60 with active or convalescent COVID-19. Sequenced: peripheral blood. The CDR3 region: CASTTGEAFF. The base sequence is TGTGCCAGCACGACAGGTGAAGCTTTCTTT.